This is a list of T cell receptor beta chains from one sample in a study of blood T cell repertoires in COVID-19. Clones were read by immunoSEQ multiplex PCR, and TCRdb kept only the in-frame ones, dropping some. Of 110,000 to 150,000 clones detected, 81% appear once; the ten largest clones hold 7% to 10%. The sample was peripheral blood. These receptors were taken from a human donor in a cohort sampled during active COVID-19. Each CDR3 is given with its conserved first and last residue. Each record gives: V gene, J gene, CDR3 protein.

v_call: TRBV2; j_call: TRBJ2-2; cdr3_aa: CASSEDGTSIGELFF
v_call: TRBV7-7; j_call: TRBJ2-1; cdr3_aa: CASSPTSGSLYNEQFF
v_call: TRBV28; j_call: TRBJ2-5; cdr3_aa: CASTLLAGIGQETQYF
v_call: TRBV5-4; j_call: TRBJ1-4; cdr3_aa: CASSLQTGGAREKLFF
v_call: TRBV9; j_call: TRBJ1-5; cdr3_aa: CASSEQGGQPQHF
v_call: TRBV5-4; j_call: TRBJ2-1; cdr3_aa: CASSLPGLAGYNEQFF
v_call: TRBV11-1; j_call: TRBJ2-7; cdr3_aa: CASSWTPSYEQYF
v_call: TRBV29-1; j_call: TRBJ2-6; cdr3_aa: CSATSGSSISGANVLTF
v_call: TRBV5-8; j_call: TRBJ2-7; cdr3_aa: CASSFGGRAGNEQYF
v_call: TRBV5-8; j_call: TRBJ2-2; cdr3_aa: CASSLVVLRTGELFF
v_call: TRBV6-6; j_call: TRBJ1-4; cdr3_aa: CASTSGTGREKLFF
v_call: TRBV18; j_call: TRBJ1-2; cdr3_aa: CASSPRPQGDDYGYTF
v_call: TRBV14; j_call: TRBJ1-5; cdr3_aa: CASSQGVGPQHF
v_call: TRBV7-2; j_call: TRBJ1-4; cdr3_aa: CASRHTGTGDEKLFF
v_call: TRBV7-3; j_call: TRBJ2-1; cdr3_aa: CASSSAVTYNEQFF
v_call: TRBV7-2; j_call: TRBJ2-7; cdr3_aa: CASSFDRVSYEQYF
v_call: TRBV7-2; j_call: TRBJ2-5; cdr3_aa: CASSPQTGYQETQYF
v_call: TRBV5-1; j_call: TRBJ1-2; cdr3_aa: CASSLGQQGAYGYTF
v_call: TRBV19; j_call: TRBJ1-1; cdr3_aa: CASSISQALTEAFF
v_call: TRBV9; j_call: TRBJ2-1; cdr3_aa: CASSGQGLTDEQFF
v_call: TRBV7-8; j_call: TRBJ2-7; cdr3_aa: CASSGRLTSGNEQYF
v_call: TRBV4-3; j_call: TRBJ1-2; cdr3_aa: CASSHLNPGQNYGYTF
v_call: TRBV10-3; j_call: TRBJ2-5; cdr3_aa: CAISDSGSQETQYF